Given below is one T cell receptor (beta chain) in context. No antigen is known for it. This CDR3 spans 13 amino acids. The V gene lost 4 bases and the J gene lost 5 bases, with 10 bases spanning the gap. Germline V gives CDR1 SGHRS, CDR2 YFSETQ. The PCR had 60 Vbeta and 13 Jbeta primers. Data came from immunoSEQ multiplex PCR; TCRdb stores just in-frame clones and leaves some out. Of around 60,000 clones listed, 75% were seen once; the top ten hold around a quarter. This entry comes from a study of cytomegalovirus exposure and HLA in healthy donors. Study conclusions and caveats: Later work associated 16,951 TCR beta sequences with HLA alleles at 0.05 false discovery rate. Researchers reported in a later analysis that a missense DCLRE1C variant was tied to TCR beta V- and J-gene trimming. Within a later analysis, the majority of CMV-associated TCR beta chains appeared HLA-restricted.

Sequencing was carried out using PBMCs. This sequence was found in a woman aged 40 to 50 in good health and CMV-seropositive. V and J are TRBV5-1 and TRBJ2-1; D is unclear. The chain's CDR3 is CASSVAADNEQFF. CDR3 bases: TGCGCCAGCAGCGTTGCGGCAGACAATGAGCAGTTCTTC. Using reference TRBV5-1 and TRBJ2-1 for the parts outside the CDR3, the full variable domain is KAGVTQTPRYLIKTRGQQVTLSCSPISGHRSVSWYQQTPGQGLQFLFEYFSETQRNKGNFPGRFSGRQFSNSRSEMNVSTLELGDSALYLCASSVAADNEQFFGPGTRLTVL.